This T cell receptor (beta chain) derives from a study of identical twins. General study points: There was an excess of low generation probability in the out-of-frame alpha sequences that twins shared. Within cord blood, abundant beta clonotypes carried fewer insertions, but memory repertoires showed no such trend.

Note on this clonotype: Its antigen is currently unknown.

Addition of a universal primer site occurred through template switching, and cDNA carried unique molecular identifiers. TCRdb recomputed calls from the 5' RACE reads with MiXCR, one row per CDR3 protein. Of a few hundred thousand distinct CDR3 sequences listed, around a sixth are singletons. CDR3 size: 13 residues. The germline V gene has CDR1 MNHEY and CDR2 SVGEGT. With 5 bases removed from V and 4 bases from J, the gap between germline ends came to 9 bases. Sequencing was done on a sample of naive T cells sorted from blood. The clonotype was recovered from a man aged 45 to 65 in good health. The chain joins TRBV6-2 or TRBV6-3 to TRBJ1-5; D not resolved. CDR3 loop: CASSLTWNQPQHF. Here the CDR3 DNA reads TGTGCCAGCAGTCTTACATGGAATCAGCCCCAGCATTTT.